This T cell receptor (beta chain) derives from a study of esophageal squamous cell carcinoma under preoperative chemotherapy (dated by TCRdb to between 2018 and 2020). About the study as a whole: Both tumor-infiltrating lymphocytes and peripheral blood T cells had their TCR repertoires profiled in the study. The study assessed how paclitaxel-nedaplatin chemotherapy affected T-cell receptor repertoires in patients with esophageal squamous cell carcinoma. The cohort comprised five patients with primary esophageal squamous cell carcinoma. Repertoires from samples collected before paclitaxel-nedaplatin therapy were compared with repertoires from samples collected after the therapy.

What the work shows at the level of the full study, not this receptor alone: Post-treatment tumor-infiltrating lymphocytes appeared to be derived in part from peripheral T cells migrating into the tumor, rather than solely from local clonal changes. A significant increase in TCR diversity was observed in peripheral T cells after chemotherapy, whereas no such increase was observed in tumor-infiltrating lymphocytes. The analysis included only five patients with esophageal squamous cell carcinoma, making the cohort small. Paclitaxel-nedaplatin therapy caused immediate and substantial changes in clonotype frequency, and abundant clones were more likely to contract than to amplify.

Based on the germline V gene, the CDR1 and CDR2 sequences are SGHTA and FQGTGA. At the junction V is shortened by 8 bases and J by 4 bases; bases outside the gene matches: 6. The CDR3 measures 14 amino acids from cysteine to phenylalanine. CDR3 DNA only is kept here, 42 bases in frame from base 1. Libraries were made using PCR. The instrument given in TCRdb is HiSeq X Ten. High-throughput sequencing was used to characterize the TCR repertoires. TCRdb reran the public reads through fastp at Q25 and MiXCR, keeping productive beta chains. Each record represents a unique CDR3 protein, reported with the most common genes and DNA among its rows. This sample is represented by tens of thousands of distinct CDR3 sequences; around 50% of them were singletons. The biggest ten clones account for roughly 24% of the sample. The label giving this sample's time point can be read as: after preoperative PTX-NDP chemotherapy. Before surgery, patients were given paclitaxel-nedaplatin as preoperative chemotherapy.

This clonotype has ten or more counts. Its antigen is unknown. There are no base qualities to consult, and no much larger clone falls within one base. The rearranged segments are TRBV7-3 and TRBJ2-3; the junction holds 10 bases that match TRBD2. The sample here was taken from a patient given preoperative chemotherapy. This TCR derives from a human donor with esophageal squamous cell carcinoma. The donor label of this sample is uncertain. The CDR3 loop reads CASGSGGAPDTQYF. Read as DNA, the sequence is TGTGCCAGCGGGAGCGGGGGGGCCCCAGATACGCAGTATTTT.